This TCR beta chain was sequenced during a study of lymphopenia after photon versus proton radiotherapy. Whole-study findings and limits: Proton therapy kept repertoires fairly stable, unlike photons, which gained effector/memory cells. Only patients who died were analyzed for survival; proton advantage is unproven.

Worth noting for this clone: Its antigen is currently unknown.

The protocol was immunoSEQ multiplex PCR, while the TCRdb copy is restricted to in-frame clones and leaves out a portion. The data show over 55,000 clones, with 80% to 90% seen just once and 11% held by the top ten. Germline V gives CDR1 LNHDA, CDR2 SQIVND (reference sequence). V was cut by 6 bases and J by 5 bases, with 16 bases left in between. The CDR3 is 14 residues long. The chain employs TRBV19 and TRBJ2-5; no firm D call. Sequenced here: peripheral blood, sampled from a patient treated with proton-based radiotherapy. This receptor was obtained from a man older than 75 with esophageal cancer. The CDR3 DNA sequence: TGTGCCAGTAGCGTAAGACCCAGCACCGAGACCCAGTACTTC. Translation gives CASSVRPSTETQYF.